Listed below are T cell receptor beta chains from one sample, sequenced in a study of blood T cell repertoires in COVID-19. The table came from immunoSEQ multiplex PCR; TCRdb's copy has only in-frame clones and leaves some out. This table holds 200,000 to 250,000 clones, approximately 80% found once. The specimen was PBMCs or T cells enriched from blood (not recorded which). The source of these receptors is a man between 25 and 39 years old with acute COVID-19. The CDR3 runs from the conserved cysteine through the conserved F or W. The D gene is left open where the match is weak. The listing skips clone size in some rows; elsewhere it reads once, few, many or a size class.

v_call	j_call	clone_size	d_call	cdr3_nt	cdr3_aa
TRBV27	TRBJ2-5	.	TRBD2	TGTGCCAGCAGTCATGCAGCGGGGCGGAAAGAGACCCAGTACTTC	CASSHAAGRKETQYF
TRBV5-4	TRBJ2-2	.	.	TGTGCCAGCAGTGATGGAGGGCCCACGACCGGGGAGCTGTTTTTT	CASSDGGPTTGELFF
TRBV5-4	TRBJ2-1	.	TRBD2	TGTGCCAGCAGGCGGACTAGCGGGGCCTCCGATGAGCAGTTCTTC	CASRRTSGASDEQFF
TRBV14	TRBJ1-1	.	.	TGTGCCAGCAGCCAAGACGAGGCTTTCTTT	CASSQDEAFF
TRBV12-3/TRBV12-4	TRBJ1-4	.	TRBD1	TGTGCCAGCACCCCCGGACAGGGAGGGAAACTGTTTTTT	CASTPGQGGKLFF
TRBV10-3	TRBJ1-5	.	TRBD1	TGTGCCATCAGTGACGGGCAGGGGGGATGGGGCAATCAGCCCCAGCATTTT	CAISDGQGGWGNQPQHF
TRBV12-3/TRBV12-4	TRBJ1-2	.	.	TGTGCCAGCGGGACGCCGGGGAGGTACACCTTC	CASGTPGRYTF
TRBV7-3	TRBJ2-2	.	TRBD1	TGTGCCAGCAGCCAGACCGGGACAGGGAACGGGGAGCTGTTTTTT	CASSQTGTGNGELFF
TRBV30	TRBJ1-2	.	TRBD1	TGTGCCTGGAGTCCACAGGGGCGGGCTGGCTACACCTTC	CAWSPQGRAGYTF
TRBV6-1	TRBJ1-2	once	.	TGTGCCAGCAGTGAAGGGGGACTCTACTATGGCTACACCTTC	CASSEGGLYYGYTF
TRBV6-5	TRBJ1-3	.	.	TGTGCCAGCAGACACCAGAGGGACATTGGAAACACCATATATTTT	CASRHQRDIGNTIYF
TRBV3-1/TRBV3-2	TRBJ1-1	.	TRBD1	TGTGCCAGCAGCCCCGGGACAGTGGGAGAAGCTTTCTTT	CASSPGTVGEAFF
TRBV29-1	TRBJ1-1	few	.	TGCAGCGTTGAAGTAAGGGGAATCGCTGAAGCTTTCTTT	CSVEVRGIAEAFF
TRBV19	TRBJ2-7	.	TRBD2	TGTGCCAGTAGCGTAACGGGGGGGCGACTGGGTGAGCAGTACTTC	CASSVTGGRLGEQYF
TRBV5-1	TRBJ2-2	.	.	TGCGCCAGCAGACCGGCGGTACTAAACACCGGGGAGCTGTTTTTT	CASRPAVLNTGELFF
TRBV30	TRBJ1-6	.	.	TGTGCCTGGGTGCTAGGACAGAATTCACCCCTCCACTTT	CAWVLGQNSPLHF
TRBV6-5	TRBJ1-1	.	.	TGTGCCAGCAGTTACTCGTCATTCGGGATACCTGAAGCTTTCTTT	CASSYSSFGIPEAFF
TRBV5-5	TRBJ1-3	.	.	TGTGCCAGCAGCTTTGCTTCGGGGGGCGCAGACACCATATATTTT	CASSFASGGADTIYF
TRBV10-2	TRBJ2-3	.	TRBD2	TGCGCCAGCAGTGTCCTTAGCGGGGGGGCATCAAAGACAGATACGCAGTATTTT	CASSVLSGGASKTDTQYF
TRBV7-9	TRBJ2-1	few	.	TGTGCCAGCAGTTTCACAGGGTTCTCCTACAATGAGCAGTTCTTC	CASSFTGFSYNEQFF
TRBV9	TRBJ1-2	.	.	TGTGCCAGCAGCCGAGGGGGGGACGGTCGGATGTATGGCTACACCTTC	CASSRGGDGRMYGYTF
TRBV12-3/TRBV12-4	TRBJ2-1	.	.	TGTGCCAGCAGTACCCAACAGGGAAATGAGCAGTTCTTC	CASSTQQGNEQFF
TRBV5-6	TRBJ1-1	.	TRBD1	TGTGCCAGCAGCTACGGGACAGGGAGGGCTGAAGCTTTCTTT	CASSYGTGRAEAFF
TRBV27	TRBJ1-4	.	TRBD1	TGTGCCAGCAGTCGAGACAGGGGCACTAATGAAAAACTGTTTTTT	CASSRDRGTNEKLFF
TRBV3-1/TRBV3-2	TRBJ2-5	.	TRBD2	TGTGCCAGCAGACCCTCACTAGCGGGGGAAGAGACCCAGTACTTC	CASRPSLAGEETQYF
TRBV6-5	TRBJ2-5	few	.	TGTGCCAGCAGTTACGTCCAGGGGGAGACCCAGTACTTC	CASSYVQGETQYF
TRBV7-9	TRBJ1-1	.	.	TGTGCCAGCAGCTCTCCCTCCAAACAGGTTACCACTGAAGCTTTCTTT	CASSSPSKQVTTEAFF